Below, 11 T cell receptor beta chains from the same sample are listed, as sequenced in a study of blood T cell repertoires in COVID-19. The repertoire was sequenced with immunoSEQ multiplex PCR; TCRdb's copy has only in-frame clones and lacks some. The data hold about 49,000 clones, with approximately 86% observed a single time. The sequenced sample was peripheral blood. The receptor set was obtained from a human donor in a cohort sampled during active COVID-19.

This clone was seen a handful of times. This chain connects TRBV7-2 to TRBJ2-7; 8 bases fit TRBD2. The CDR3 runs 15 residues. The germline V gene has CDR1 SGHTA and CDR2 FQGNSA. V trimming: 5 bases; J trimming: 7 bases; junction bases outside the gene matches: 13. CDR3 residues: CASSTATRVAGEQYF. The CDR3 nucleotides are TGTGCCAGCAGCACCGCGACACGGGTAGCGGGGGAGCAGTACTTC.

The genes are TRBV6-5 and TRBJ1-5; a possible D gene is TRBD1 (5 bases). Germline V CDR1 and CDR2: MNHEY, SVGAGI. The CDR3 runs 15 residues. V gave up 8 bases and J gave up 2 bases, with 16 bases separating them. The CDR3 DNA follows: TGTGCCAGCGCGCGGGGGTCGACGGGCAATCAGCCCCAGCATTTT. Protein: CASARGSTGNQPQHF.

The chain recombines TRBV5-1 with TRBJ2-1, with 11 bases that match TRBD2. Trimming cost V 3 bases and J 4 bases; bases outside gene matches: 3. CDR3 length equals 15 residues. In germline, CDR1 is SGHRS, CDR2 YFSETQ. The CDR3 region has the DNA TGCGCCAGCAGCTCGACTAGCGGGATATACAATGAGCAGTTCTTC. Translated: CASSSTSGIYNEQFF.

V and J are TRBV18 and TRBJ1-2, with 7 nucleotides matching TRBD1. Germline loops: CDR1 KGHSH, CDR2 LQKENI. CDR3 length equals 14 residues. The ends lost 4 bases at V and 5 bases at J; junction bases unmatched: 7. CDR3 DNA: TGTGCCAGCTCACAGAACAGGGGTGAATATGGCTACACCTTC. Translation: CASSQNRGEYGYTF.

The chain is built from TRBV9 and TRBJ2-7; the D gene is possibly TRBD1 (6 bases). The V gene lost 2 bases and the J gene lost 2 bases, with 14 bases spanning the gap. Germline-derived CDR1 and CDR2 are SGDLS and YYNGEE. The CDR3 runs to 15 residues. The CDR3 sequence: CASSVSGQLTYEQYF. The CDR3, as DNA: TGTGCCAGCAGCGTCTCCGGACAGCTAACCTACGAGCAGTACTTC.

V and J are TRBV7-8 and TRBJ2-3; 14 bases are shared with TRBD2. This CDR3 has 18 residues. Germline lookup yields CDR1 SGHVS and CDR2 FQNEAQ. V lost 5 bases and J lost 2; bases outside the gene matches: 9. The chain's CDR3 is CASSPGLAGAPNTDTQYF. In DNA, the CDR3 is TGTGCCAGCAGCCCGGGACTAGCGGGGGCCCCAAACACAGATACGCAGTATTTT.

The chain has TRBV7-2 and TRBJ1-3, with 11 bases fitting TRBD1. The CDR3 has 15 residues. Germline CDR1 and CDR2: SGHTA and FQGNSA. The V and J ends lost 3 bases and 4 bases, in that order; junction bases with no gene match: 2. In DNA form, the CDR3 reads TGTGCCAGCAGCTTGGGACAGGGGGTCGGAAACACCATATATTTT. Protein sequence: CASSLGQGVGNTIYF.

V usage is TRBV19 and J usage is TRBJ2-5; 10 nucleotides match TRBD2. The CDR3 length is 16 residues. The V gene end was trimmed by 6 bases and the J gene end by 0 bases; junction bases not matched to a gene: 7. Germline CDR1 LNHDA, CDR2 SQIVND (reference sequence). The CDR3 DNA follows: TGTGCCAGTAGCCTAGGGACTAGCGCGAACCAAGAGACCCAGTACTTC. Translated: CASSLGTSANQETQYF.

V and J are TRBV6-6 and TRBJ1-2; TRBD1 matches at 8 bases. CDR1 and CDR2 from the germline V gene are MNHNY and SVGAGI (reference sequence). With 5 bases clipped from V and 8 bases from J, the junction kept 7 bases outside the gene matches. The CDR3 has 13 residues. CDR3 nucleotide sequence: TGTGCCAGCAGTGTCCAGGGGGCGCGGGGCTACACCTTC. It translates to CASSVQGARGYTF.

The V and J genes are TRBV28 and TRBJ2-3; TRBD2 aligns across 8 bases. V shed 5 bases and J 5 bases; nucleotides not matched to a gene: 9. The germline V gene encodes CDR1 MDHEN and CDR2 SYDVKM. This CDR3 spans 15 amino acids. The CDR3 DNA is TGTGCCAGCAGTCCCGGAGCGGGAGCTAAAGATACGCAGTATTTT. This gives the protein CASSPGAGAKDTQYF.

V usage is TRBV7-9 and J usage is TRBJ2-5; TRBD2 is a possible D gene (5 bases). Germline V lookup: CDR1 SEHNR, CDR2 FQNEAQ (reference sequence). Trimming removed 5 bases at V and 2 bases at J, with 15 bases between. This CDR3 contains 15 residues. The CDR3 nucleotides are TGTGCCAGCAGCCTACCATGGACTGCTCAAGAGACCCAGTACTTC. This translates into CASSLPWTAQETQYF.